This T cell receptor (beta chain) came from a study of early T cells in non-severe SARS-CoV-2 infection. Study-wide background: Sequencing used unsorted whole-blood bulk RNA, so chains lack pairing.

In the library, individual cDNA molecules carried attached unique molecular identifiers. TCRdb used MiXCR to reprocess the 5' RACE reads, holding one entry per CDR3 protein. The sample lists roughly 64,000 distinct CDR3 sequences, almost 9% occurring once. This clonotype came up many times. The antigen is not known. The CDR3 extends over 17 amino acids. The germline V gene has CDR1 GTSNPN and CDR2 SVGIG (reference sequence). V lost 0 bases to trimming and J lost 5 bases, with 22 bases between them. Study-wide points: Private and CD4 specificities were missed by VDJdb matching, which favored anti-spike CD8 responses.

This chain joins TRBV30 and TRBJ1-2; possibly TRBD1 for D (6 bases). The sample consisted of whole blood, taken at baseline. This clonotype was obtained from an adult who was a healthcare worker with PCR-confirmed SARS-CoV-2 infection or an uninfected control (not recorded which). The CDR3 spells CAWSVRPARDTGYGYTF. For the CDR3, the DNA is TGTGCCTGGAGTGTACGGCCGGCAAGGGATACAGGGTATGGCTACACCTTC.